Below, 3 T cell receptor beta chains from the same sample are listed, as sequenced in a study of blood T cell repertoires in COVID-19. Clones were sequenced by immunoSEQ multiplex PCR, and TCRdb holds only the in-frame ones, with some missing. The repertoire holds almost 200,000 clones, with roughly 90% as singletons. Sequenced sample: PBMCs or T cells enriched from blood (not recorded which). The receptors were gathered from a woman under 30 who had recovered from COVID-19.

The V call is TRBV9, the J call TRBJ1-2; D not resolved. Per the germline V gene, CDR1 is SGDLS and CDR2 is YYNGEE. This CDR3 spans 15 amino acids. Between the trimmed V and J ends, which lost 0 bases and 2 bases, there was a span of 11 bases. In nucleotides, the CDR3 is TGTGCCAGCAGCGTAGGGCAGAAGACAAACTATGGCTACACCTTC. Its protein is CASSVGQKTNYGYTF.

This clone was detected only once. V usage is TRBV28 and J usage is TRBJ1-2; D remains ambiguous. CDR3 length equals 13 residues. V was trimmed by 4 bases and J by 8 bases, leaving 14 bases between them. CDR1 and CDR2 (germline): MDHEN, SYDVKM. CDR3 in DNA: TGTGCCAGCAGTTCTTCAGAGACGAGGGGCTACACCTTC. It encodes CASSSSETRGYTF.

This chain joins TRBV7-2 and TRBJ2-3; TRBD2 matches at 8 bases. The CDR3 is 16 amino acids. J lost 6 bases, V lost 2 bases, and 10 bases had no gene match. Per germline, CDR1 SGHTA and CDR2 FQGNSA. In DNA, the CDR3 is TGTGCCAGCAGCTTACGGTTAGCGGGGAGGACCGATACGCAGTATTTT. It codes for CASSLRLAGRTDTQYF.